These 31 T cell receptor beta chains were sequenced from one sample in a study of blood T cell repertoires in COVID-19. The assay was immunoSEQ multiplex PCR, and TCRdb's table has in-frame clones only and misses some. The table records fewer than 65,000 clones, roughly four fifths of them present only once. The source material was peripheral blood. The receptor source for this set is a human donor in a cohort sampled during active COVID-19.

This clone was found once. The rearrangement links TRBV12-3 or TRBV12-4 to TRBJ2-7; D remains unclear. CDR3 length equals 12 residues. The ends were cut back, 3 bases at V and 1 base at J, with 4 bases in the middle. The CDR3 DNA sequence: TGTGCCAGCAGTTTCCAATCCTACGAGCAGTACTTC. Residues: CASSFQSYEQYF.

The gene calls are TRBV19 and TRBJ2-2; 8 nucleotides align to TRBD2. Germline V gives CDR1 LNHDA, CDR2 SQIVND (reference sequence). V lost 3 bases to trimming and J lost 6 bases; unmatched junction nucleotides: 6. The CDR3 has 15 residues. CDR3 protein: CASSIVSGVPGELFF. As DNA, the CDR3 is TGTGCCAGTAGTATTGTTAGCGGGGTACCCGGGGAGCTGTTTTTT.

The chain carries TRBV6-6 and TRBJ2-7, with D unresolved. V was cut by 6 bases and J by 5 bases, with 8 bases left in between. The CDR3 length is 11 residues. The V gene's germline CDR1 is MNHNY and CDR2 SVGAGI (reference sequence). CDR3 amino acids: CASSLSDEQYF. In nucleotides, the CDR3 is TGTGCCAGCAGCCTAAGCGACGAGCAGTACTTC.

The J gene is TRBJ2-7, the V gene TRBV30; 8 bases align to TRBD2. V shed 0 bases, J shed 4 bases, and the junction held 5 bases outside the gene matches. Germline lookup yields CDR1 GTSNPN and CDR2 SVGIG (reference sequence). The CDR3 loop spans 14 amino acids. The DNA for the CDR3 is TGTGCCTGGAGTGTAACTAGCGGCCTTTACGAGCAGTACTTC. This encodes CAWSVTSGLYEQYF.

This clone appeared a single time. This chain connects TRBV6-6 to TRBJ2-3; TRBD2 agrees at 12 bases. Trimming removed 4 bases from V and 5 bases from J; junction bases left unmatched: 4. CDR1 MNHNY and CDR2 SVGAGI come from the germline V gene (reference sequence). This CDR3 comprises 15 residues. The CDR3 region is CASSSTSGGLDTQYF. CDR3 coding DNA: TGTGCCAGCAGTTCTACTAGCGGGGGGCTAGATACGCAGTATTTT.

The chain is built from TRBV6-6 and TRBJ1-1, with 11 bases that match TRBD1. Germline-derived CDR1 and CDR2 are MNHNY and SVGAGI (reference sequence). The CDR3 runs 15 residues. Unmatched junction bases numbered 7, after V lost 5 bases and J lost 5 bases. The CDR3 DNA reads TGTGCCAGCAGTCCGAGGGACAGGGGGAGTACTGAAGCTTTCTTT. It yields the protein CASSPRDRGSTEAFF.

The count of this clone is one. The chain couples TRBV3-1 (or the pseudogene TRBV3-2) to TRBJ2-1; D gene unclear. The CDR3 has 12 amino acids. Per germline, CDR1 LGHDT and CDR2 YNNKEL (reference sequence). Trimming cost V 3 bases and J 8 bases, with 8 bases left between them. The CDR3 bases are TGTGCCAGCAGCCATGCGTTTGATGAGCAGTTCTTC. Encoded protein: CASSHAFDEQFF.

The chain recombines TRBV20-1 with TRBJ2-7; D is undetermined. The germline V and J ends were trimmed by 5 bases and 6 bases, with 8 bases remaining between them. The CDR3 is 10 amino acids. Germline-derived CDR1 and CDR2 are DFQATT and SNEGSKA (reference sequence). CDR3 sequence: CSAPTPEQYF. The CDR3 coding sequence is TGCAGTGCTCCCACACCCGAGCAGTACTTC.

The J gene is TRBJ2-1, the V gene TRBV2; 13 positions match TRBD2. CDR1 is SNHLY and CDR2 is FYNNEI in the germline V gene. The V and J ends lost 6 bases and 7 bases, in that order; junction bases with no gene match: 6. The CDR3 covers 15 residues. The CDR3 DNA follows: TGTGCCAGCAGCTCGACTAGCGGGAGGTCTAATGAGCAGTTCTTC. It specifies CASSSTSGRSNEQFF.

The rearrangement joins TRBV11-2 to TRBJ2-7; the D gene is possibly TRBD1 (5 bases). CDR1 and CDR2 from the germline V gene are SGHAT and FQNNGV. Trimming took off 3 bases at V and 2 bases at J, with 17 bases between the two ends. The CDR3 spans 16 residues. This CDR3 is CASSFERGPSAYEQYF. The CDR3 DNA follows: TGTGCCAGCAGCTTTGAAAGGGGCCCTTCGGCCTACGAGCAGTACTTC.

The V call is TRBV7-9, the J call TRBJ1-5; D gene unclear. Germline loops: CDR1 SEHNR, CDR2 FQNEAQ (reference sequence). The V end lost 2 bases, the J end lost 1 base, and 9 bases lay between the germline ends. The CDR3 has 15 amino acids. The CDR3 DNA reads as TGTGCCAGCAGCTTAATGGGCAGCAGCAATCAGCCCCAGCATTTT. This translates into CASSLMGSSNQPQHF.

This chain connects TRBV5-4 to TRBJ2-7; D may be TRBD2 (7 bases). From germline, CDR1 is SGHNT and CDR2 YYREEE (reference sequence). Trimming stripped 4 bases from V and 6 bases from J, with 17 bases between. The CDR3 spans 14 residues. The CDR3 spells CASSLGGQGGEQYF. The CDR3 bases are TGTGCCAGCAGCCTCGGGGGGCAGGGAGGCGAGCAGTACTTC.

Details on this clone: A read error may produce the germline difference seen at one junction end. V and J are TRBV11-2 and TRBJ2-7, with 9 bases identical to TRBD1. Germline-derived CDR1 and CDR2 are SGHAT and FQNNGV. The CDR3 loop spans 14 amino acids. The CDR3 coding sequence is TGTGCCAGCAGATACCGACAGGGGGTCTACGAGCTGTACTTC. This sequence encodes CASRYRQGVYELYF.

The genes are TRBV4-1 and TRBJ1-2; TRBD1 might be the D (6 bases). The CDR3 has 15 residues. V shed 1 base and J shed 4 bases, with 13 bases lying between them. The V gene's germline CDR1 is MGHRA and CDR2 YSYEKL. The CDR3 reads CASSQGRQESYGYTF. For the CDR3, the DNA is TGCGCCAGCAGCCAAGGCCGACAGGAATCCTATGGCTACACCTTC.

V and J are TRBV27 and TRBJ2-7; 8 bases are shared with TRBD2. This CDR3 is 16 amino acids long. The germline V gene encodes CDR1 MNHEY and CDR2 SMNVEV (reference sequence). V shed 4 bases, J shed 4 bases, and the junction held 12 bases outside the gene matches. This CDR3 reads CASSSGLAQGVYEQYF. The CDR3 region has the DNA TGTGCCAGCAGTTCTGGACTAGCCCAAGGTGTTTACGAGCAGTACTTC.

This chain connects TRBV20-1 to TRBJ1-2; D is uncertain. The CDR3 length is 11 residues. V was clipped by 4 bases and J by 6 bases, with 9 bases between them. Germline V gene data show CDR1 as DFQATT and CDR2 as SNEGSKA (reference sequence). The CDR3 DNA sequence: TGCAGTGCTAACAGCCTTAATGGCTACACCTTC. It yields the protein CSANSLNGYTF.

The chain recombines TRBV7-9 with TRBJ2-3; 9 bases map to TRBD2. After removal of 1 base from V and 5 bases from J, the junction contained 7 bases not matched to a gene. Germline V gene sequence: CDR1 SEHNR, CDR2 FQNEAQ (reference sequence). CDR3 length: 16 residues. CDR3 sequence: CASSLDPSGTRDTQYF. DNA of the CDR3: TGTGCCAGCAGCTTAGACCCTAGCGGGACAAGAGATACGCAGTATTTT.

The chain couples TRBV27 to TRBJ2-2; 12 bases fit TRBD2. Germline-derived CDR1 and CDR2 are MNHEY and SMNVEV (reference sequence). After removal of 4 bases from V and 8 bases from J, the junction contained 14 bases not matched to a gene. The CDR3 totals 18 residues. Here the CDR3 DNA reads TGTGCCAGCAGTTCCCGGAACGGACTAGCGGGAAATGCGGGGGAGCTGTTTTTT. As protein: CASSSRNGLAGNAGELFF.

This chain links TRBV6-5 with TRBJ2-7; 9 nucleotides agree with TRBD1. Trimming cost V 5 bases and J 6 bases; bases outside gene matches: 8. The CDR3 totals 14 residues. The germline CDR1 and CDR2 sequences are MNHEY and SVGAGI. CDR3 region: CASSRGQGITEQYF. Here the CDR3 DNA reads TGTGCCAGCAGTCGCGGACAGGGGATAACCGAGCAGTACTTC.

The rearrangement uses TRBV4-3 and TRBJ1-3; 9 nucleotides line up with TRBD1. This CDR3 is built from 16 residues. The V gene end was trimmed by 0 bases and the J gene end by 3 bases; junction bases not matched to a gene: 3. From germline, CDR1 is LGHNA and CDR2 YSLEER. The CDR3 region is CASSQETGGFGNTIYF. The CDR3 bases are TGCGCCAGCAGCCAAGAAACAGGGGGCTTTGGAAACACCATATATTTT.

The chain has TRBV7-9 and TRBJ1-4; D possibly corresponds to TRBD1 (6 bases). V gave up 3 bases and J gave up 2 bases, with 16 bases separating them. The CDR3 runs to 17 residues. Germline values: CDR1 SEHNR, CDR2 FQNEAQ (reference sequence). CDR3 bases: TGTGCCAGCAGCTTCTCAGGGGTTGGGGAGACTAATGAAAAACTGTTTTTT. This codes for CASSFSGVGETNEKLFF.

The V and J genes are TRBV19 and TRBJ1-6; 9 nucleotides line up with TRBD1. The CDR3 sequence is 15 residues long. Trimming took 5 bases from V and 6 from J; bases not matched to a gene: 5. The germline CDR1 and CDR2 sequences are LNHDA and SQIVND (reference sequence). The CDR3 protein is CASSLTTGGNSPLHF. CDR3 DNA: TGTGCCAGTAGTTTAACGACAGGGGGTAATTCACCCCTCCACTTT.

The rearrangement joins TRBV21-1 to TRBJ2-1; the table's D call of TRBD2 was not tested on the DNA. TRBV21-1 is recorded as a pseudogene. The CDR3 has 15 amino acids. The CDR3 DNA reads as TGTGCCAGCAGCAAAGCGGGGGGGGCATACAATGAGCAGTTCTTC. It is translated as CASSKAGGAYNEQFF.

This chain joins TRBV7-2 and TRBJ2-2, with 11 bases aligning to TRBD1. The CDR3 totals 18 residues. V was pared by 1 base and J by 9 bases, with 13 bases of the junction left unmatched. Germline V CDR1 and CDR2: SGHTA, FQGNSA. The CDR3 nucleotides read TGTGCCAGCAGCTTAGAAGGGGACTGGACAGGGGGCAGACGGGAGCTGTTTTTT. Its translation: CASSLEGDWTGGRRELFF.

The chain recombines TRBV7-2 with TRBJ1-5; tentative D call: TRBD1 (5 bases). The length of the CDR3 is 15 residues. The V gene's germline CDR1 is SGHTA and CDR2 FQGNSA. V was clipped by 1 base and J by 2 bases, with 9 bases between them. The CDR3: CASSLGAGGNQPQHF. CDR3 nucleotide sequence: TGTGCCAGCAGCTTAGGGGCGGGGGGCAATCAGCCCCAGCATTTT.

As regards this clone: In the same sample, other DNA sequences code for this CDR3. This sequence joins TRBV4-3 and TRBJ1-3; no clear D. This CDR3 comprises 16 residues. Trimming took 0 bases from V and 4 from J, leaving 13 bases between them. Germline lookup yields CDR1 LGHNA and CDR2 YSLEER. This CDR3 reads CASSQDFMSSGNTIYF. For the CDR3, the DNA is TGCGCCAGCAGCCAAGATTTTATGAGCTCCGGAAACACCATATATTTT.

The gene calls are TRBV7-9 and TRBJ1-4, with D unresolved. The ends were cut back, 0 bases at V and 8 bases at J, with 7 bases in the middle. This CDR3 comprises 13 residues. CDR1 is SEHNR and CDR2 is FQNEAQ in the germline V gene (reference sequence). CDR3 residues: CASSLAGIEKLFF. In nucleotides, the CDR3 is TGTGCCAGCAGCTTAGCGGGCATAGAAAAACTGTTTTTT.

In this sample, this clone turned up once. This chain links TRBV14 with TRBJ1-3; tentatively, D is TRBD1 (5 bases). CDR1 is SGHDN, CDR2 FVKESK, per germline. Trimming removed 4 bases from V and 8 bases from J, with 15 bases in between. This CDR3 spans 14 amino acids. The DNA for the CDR3 is TGTGCCAGCAGCCCTCACGCTGGGGGGGACACCATATATTTT. It yields the protein CASSPHAGGDTIYF.

This clone was counted once. V is TRBV6-4 and J is TRBJ2-7; a possible D gene is TRBD2 (7 bases). V was shortened by 8 bases and J by 3 bases, with 20 bases between the two germline ends. Germline V CDR1 and CDR2: MRHNA, SNTAGT. This CDR3 has 15 residues. The CDR3 reads CASPCGRGSLYEQYF. The DNA of the CDR3 is TGTGCCAGCCCATGTGGGAGGGGGAGTCTCTACGAGCAGTACTTC.

Notes on this clone: Relative to the germline gene, one junction end is altered; a read error may explain this. The chain has TRBV7-7 and TRBJ1-1, with D maybe TRBD1 (6 bases). The CDR3 totals 15 residues. Germline V CDR1 and CDR2: SSHAT, FNYEAQ (reference sequence). The CDR3, as DNA: TGTGCTAGCAGCCCCATGGGGGCAGGGGCGAGGGAAGCTTTCTTT. Its protein is CASSPMGAGAREAFF.

This chain connects TRBV27 to TRBJ2-7; D gene ambiguous. The V end was cut by 3 bases, the J end by 0 bases, with 6 bases between. This CDR3 region has 13 residues. Germline-derived CDR1 and CDR2 are MNHEY and SMNVEV (reference sequence). CDR3: CASSLTGSYEQYF. The CDR3 DNA follows: TGTGCCAGCAGTTTGACTGGCTCCTACGAGCAGTACTTC.